These T cell receptor beta chains were read from a single sample in a study of blood T cell repertoires in COVID-19. The method was immunoSEQ multiplex PCR; TCRdb's version includes in-frame clones alone and lacks a portion of them. The sample holds roughly 400,000 clones, 80% to 95% seen once. The sequenced sample consisted of PBMCs or T cells enriched from blood (not recorded which). The source is a woman aged 40 to 55 who had been exposed to COVID-19. The CDR3 runs from the conserved cysteine through the conserved F or W. Fields, in order: CDR3 DNA, CDR3 protein, D gene, J gene, clone size, V gene. D genes are given only for firm matches. Not every row has a clone size; where given, it reads once, few, many or a size class.

CDR3nt: TGTGCCAGCAGCGGAAGACAGGGGACTGGAAACACCATATATTTT; CDR3aa: CASSGRQGTGNTIYF; d_gene: TRBD1; j_gene: TRBJ1-3; abundance: -; v_gene: TRBV3-1/TRBV3-2
CDR3nt: TGTGCCAGCAGCCCGGTAGCGGGGGGCAACTACGAGCAGTACTTC; CDR3aa: CASSPVAGGNYEQYF; d_gene: TRBD2; j_gene: TRBJ2-7; abundance: -; v_gene: TRBV3-1/TRBV3-2
CDR3nt: TGTGCCAGCAGCTCGCCGGGACAGGGGGCATTGGAGACCCAGTACTTC; CDR3aa: CASSSPGQGALETQYF; d_gene: TRBD1; j_gene: TRBJ2-5; abundance: -; v_gene: TRBV5-6
CDR3nt: TGTGCCAGCAGCGTAGGGGCCCGGAACTATGGCTACACCTTC; CDR3aa: CASSVGARNYGYTF; d_gene: -; j_gene: TRBJ1-2; abundance: -; v_gene: TRBV9
CDR3nt: TGTGCCAGTGGACGACAGGGTTGGGGCTATGGCTACACCTTC; CDR3aa: CASGRQGWGYGYTF; d_gene: TRBD1; j_gene: TRBJ1-2; abundance: -; v_gene: TRBV19
CDR3nt: TGTGCCAGCAGCTTGGCGGGGGAAGCAAACACCATATATTTT; CDR3aa: CASSLAGEANTIYF; d_gene: -; j_gene: TRBJ1-3; abundance: -; v_gene: TRBV5-4
CDR3nt: TGTGCCAGCTCACCGAGGAGGGAGAACACTGAAGCTTTCTTT; CDR3aa: CASSPRRENTEAFF; d_gene: -; j_gene: TRBJ1-1; abundance: -; v_gene: TRBV18
CDR3nt: TGTGCCAGCTCTCTAAAGCGGGACCAAGTCGAGCAGTACTTC; CDR3aa: CASSLKRDQVEQYF; d_gene: TRBD2; j_gene: TRBJ2-7; abundance: -; v_gene: TRBV3-1/TRBV3-2
CDR3nt: TGTGCCAGTAGTATGCCCCTCCCGGGACTAGCGGGCAATGAGCAGTTCTTC; CDR3aa: CASSMPLPGLAGNEQFF; d_gene: TRBD2; j_gene: TRBJ2-1; abundance: few; v_gene: TRBV19
CDR3nt: TGTGCCAGCAGTTACGGCCAGGGTAATAGCAATCAGCCCCAGCATTTT; CDR3aa: CASSYGQGNSNQPQHF; d_gene: -; j_gene: TRBJ1-5; abundance: -; v_gene: TRBV6-2/TRBV6-3
CDR3nt: TGTGCCAGCAAGGTCAGGCGCCCTAACACTGAAGCTTTCTTT; CDR3aa: CASKVRRPNTEAFF; d_gene: -; j_gene: TRBJ1-1; abundance: -; v_gene: TRBV2
CDR3nt: TGTGCCAGCAGCATTGGGACTAGCGGGGCGAGCTACGAGCAGTACTTC; CDR3aa: CASSIGTSGASYEQYF; d_gene: TRBD2; j_gene: TRBJ2-7; abundance: once; v_gene: TRBV13
CDR3nt: TGTGCCACCAGTGATTTGTCTAGCGGGAAAGCAGATACGCAGTATTTT; CDR3aa: CATSDLSSGKADTQYF; d_gene: TRBD2; j_gene: TRBJ2-3; abundance: -; v_gene: TRBV24-1
CDR3nt: TGCGCCAGCAGCCGATCAGGGACTAACTATGGCTACACCTTC; CDR3aa: CASSRSGTNYGYTF; d_gene: -; j_gene: TRBJ1-2; abundance: -; v_gene: TRBV4-3
CDR3nt: TGTGCCAGCAGCTTGGTTGCGGGAGTAAACACCGGGGAGCTGTTTTTT; CDR3aa: CASSLVAGVNTGELFF; d_gene: TRBD2; j_gene: TRBJ2-2; abundance: -; v_gene: TRBV5-4
CDR3nt: TGTGCCAGCAGATTAAACCGACAGCCTAATTCACCCCTCCACTTT; CDR3aa: CASRLNRQPNSPLHF; d_gene: -; j_gene: TRBJ1-6; abundance: -; v_gene: TRBV25-1
CDR3nt: TGTGCCTGGAGCAGGGAGGGACGGAAAGGCTACACCTTC; CDR3aa: CAWSREGRKGYTF; d_gene: -; j_gene: TRBJ1-2; abundance: -; v_gene: TRBV30
CDR3nt: TGTGCCAGCAGCTTTTTTATAACGAAAGGGGGAGATTGGAACGAGCAGTACTTC; CDR3aa: CASSFFITKGGDWNEQYF; d_gene: -; j_gene: TRBJ2-7; abundance: -; v_gene: TRBV5-6
CDR3nt: TGTGCCTGGAGTTCGTCGGTGATGTATGAAAAACTGTTTTTT; CDR3aa: CAWSSSVMYEKLFF; d_gene: -; j_gene: TRBJ1-4; abundance: -; v_gene: TRBV30
CDR3nt: TGTGCCAGCAGCTCTAGCGGGGGAGCCGGGGAGCTGTTTTTT; CDR3aa: CASSSSGGAGELFF; d_gene: TRBD2; j_gene: TRBJ2-2; abundance: -; v_gene: TRBV7-2
CDR3nt: TGTGCCACCAGCAGAGCTTCAGGAGGTTTTACAGCCGCTTATGAGCAGTTCTTC; CDR3aa: CATSRASGGFTAAYEQFF; d_gene: -; j_gene: TRBJ2-1; abundance: -; v_gene: TRBV15
CDR3nt: TGTGCCAGCAGCAGGGGACAGGGGGTGACCTATAATTCACCCCTCCACTTT; CDR3aa: CASSRGQGVTYNSPLHF; d_gene: TRBD1; j_gene: TRBJ1-6; abundance: -; v_gene: TRBV5-6
CDR3nt: TGTGCCAGCAGCCAGTCGGGCGGGGGGGCCGGAGAGACCCAGTACTTC; CDR3aa: CASSQSGGGAGETQYF; d_gene: TRBD2; j_gene: TRBJ2-5; abundance: few; v_gene: TRBV7-9
CDR3nt: TGTGCCACCAGTGATACAGACCGGGCCCTAGGGGGGACCCAGTACTTC; CDR3aa: CATSDTDRALGGTQYF; d_gene: -; j_gene: TRBJ2-5; abundance: -; v_gene: TRBV24-1
CDR3nt: TGTGCCAGCAGCTTAGGTCACAGGGGGCTGAACACCGGGGAGCTGTTTTTT; CDR3aa: CASSLGHRGLNTGELFF; d_gene: TRBD1; j_gene: TRBJ2-2; abundance: -; v_gene: TRBV7-9
CDR3nt: TGTGCCAGCAGTTCGGGACTAGCGGGAGGGAACACCGGGGAGCTGTTTTTT; CDR3aa: CASSSGLAGGNTGELFF; d_gene: TRBD2; j_gene: TRBJ2-2; abundance: few; v_gene: TRBV6-2/TRBV6-3
CDR3nt: TGTGCCAGCAGTTCATCCCCTCGCGGCCACAATCAGCCCCAGCATTTT; CDR3aa: CASSSSPRGHNQPQHF; d_gene: -; j_gene: TRBJ1-5; abundance: few; v_gene: TRBV27
CDR3nt: TGTGCCAGTAGCAATACTATTCGTACCTATGGCTACACCTTC; CDR3aa: CASSNTIRTYGYTF; d_gene: -; j_gene: TRBJ1-2; abundance: -; v_gene: TRBV19
CDR3nt: TGCGCCAGCAGCTTGATGTCAGACACCCTCCCTGGAAACACCATATATTTT; CDR3aa: CASSLMSDTLPGNTIYF; d_gene: -; j_gene: TRBJ1-3; abundance: -; v_gene: TRBV5-1
CDR3nt: TGTGCCAGCAGCCTCCGCACAGTTTCTCGGTACGGATTTTTT; CDR3aa: CASSLRTVSRYGFF; d_gene: -; j_gene: TRBJ1-4; abundance: few; v_gene: TRBV11-2
CDR3nt: TGTGCCAGTAGTATAAGACAGGGGAGAGCCTACGAGCAGTACTTC; CDR3aa: CASSIRQGRAYEQYF; d_gene: TRBD1; j_gene: TRBJ2-7; abundance: -; v_gene: TRBV19
CDR3nt: TGTGCCAGTAGTGACAGGGGACGAAACACTGAAGCTTTCTTT; CDR3aa: CASSDRGRNTEAFF; d_gene: TRBD1; j_gene: TRBJ1-1; abundance: -; v_gene: TRBV19
CDR3nt: TGTGCCAGCAGCTCGGGACAGGGGGCGGAGGAGCAGTACTTC; CDR3aa: CASSSGQGAEEQYF; d_gene: TRBD1; j_gene: TRBJ2-7; abundance: -; v_gene: TRBV11-3
CDR3nt: TGTGCCAGCAGTTTATCCAGGGAAGCTGGAAACACCATATATTTT; CDR3aa: CASSLSREAGNTIYF; d_gene: -; j_gene: TRBJ1-3; abundance: -; v_gene: TRBV27
CDR3nt: TGTGCCAGCAGTTACTGGCGGGAGGCGAAGGGGAATGAGCAGTTCTTC; CDR3aa: CASSYWREAKGNEQFF; d_gene: TRBD2; j_gene: TRBJ2-1; abundance: -; v_gene: TRBV6-2/TRBV6-3
CDR3nt: TGCAGCGTCATGACTGCGGCTAGCGGGAGTTACGAGCAGTACTTC; CDR3aa: CSVMTAASGSYEQYF; d_gene: TRBD2; j_gene: TRBJ2-7; abundance: once; v_gene: TRBV29-1
CDR3nt: TGCGCCAGCAGCTTTAACCCCAGCGGGGGGGGCACAGATACGCAGTATTTT; CDR3aa: CASSFNPSGGGTDTQYF; d_gene: TRBD2; j_gene: TRBJ2-3; abundance: -; v_gene: TRBV5-1
CDR3nt: TGTGCCAGCAGTTTTCTAGCGGGAGTGGCAGATACGCAGTATTTT; CDR3aa: CASSFLAGVADTQYF; d_gene: TRBD2; j_gene: TRBJ2-3; abundance: -; v_gene: TRBV7-2
CDR3nt: TGCGCCAGCAGCATGGACAGGGCGCACTATGGCTACACCTTC; CDR3aa: CASSMDRAHYGYTF; d_gene: TRBD1; j_gene: TRBJ1-2; abundance: once; v_gene: TRBV5-1
CDR3nt: TGTGCCAGCAGCCCCCTTACAGGGGGAAGCAATCAGCCCCAGCATTTT; CDR3aa: CASSPLTGGSNQPQHF; d_gene: TRBD1; j_gene: TRBJ1-5; abundance: -; v_gene: TRBV7-9
CDR3nt: TGTGCCAGCAAGAAACTAGCGGGAGAGTCCGGGGAGCTGTTTTTT; CDR3aa: CASKKLAGESGELFF; d_gene: TRBD2; j_gene: TRBJ2-2; abundance: -; v_gene: TRBV9
CDR3nt: TGTGCCAGCAGCGTAGGCGGGAGGGGGAGCAGGGATACGCAGTATTTT; CDR3aa: CASSVGGRGSRDTQYF; d_gene: TRBD2; j_gene: TRBJ2-3; abundance: -; v_gene: TRBV9
CDR3nt: TGCGCCAGCAGTGACTCGAACACTGAAGCTTTCTTT; CDR3aa: CASSDSNTEAFF; d_gene: -; j_gene: TRBJ1-1; abundance: -; v_gene: TRBV10-1
CDR3nt: TGTGCCAGCAGCCGGACAGGGACCTCTGGGGCCAACGTCCTGACTTTC; CDR3aa: CASSRTGTSGANVLTF; d_gene: TRBD1; j_gene: TRBJ2-6; abundance: -; v_gene: TRBV27
CDR3nt: TGTGCTAGTGGCCCATCAGGGACAGATACGCAGTATTTT; CDR3aa: CASGPSGTDTQYF; d_gene: -; j_gene: TRBJ2-3; abundance: -; v_gene: TRBV12-5
CDR3nt: TGTGCCAGTAGTTCGGGGGGGCCTTCACCCCTCCACTTT; CDR3aa: CASSSGGPSPLHF; d_gene: -; j_gene: TRBJ1-6; abundance: -; v_gene: TRBV19
CDR3nt: TGTGCCAGCAGACTCCGCTCCTACAATGAGCAGTTCTTC; CDR3aa: CASRLRSYNEQFF; d_gene: -; j_gene: TRBJ2-1; abundance: -; v_gene: TRBV3-1/TRBV3-2
CDR3nt: TGTGCCAGCAGCCAATTGTTAACAGCTGGCTACACCTTC; CDR3aa: CASSQLLTAGYTF; d_gene: -; j_gene: TRBJ1-2; abundance: -; v_gene: TRBV3-1/TRBV3-2
CDR3nt: TGTGCCACCAGTGAGGGGGCAGGCCCGAACACTGAAGCTTTCTTT; CDR3aa: CATSEGAGPNTEAFF; d_gene: -; j_gene: TRBJ1-1; abundance: -; v_gene: TRBV24-1
CDR3nt: TGTGCCAGCAGTTTCGATGGACTAGCGGCAGCCAACTTTAACGAGCAGTACTTC; CDR3aa: CASSFDGLAAANFNEQYF; d_gene: TRBD2; j_gene: TRBJ2-7; abundance: few; v_gene: TRBV6-2/TRBV6-3
CDR3nt: TGCGCCAGCAGGGGAGGGAGGGCCGGAGAGCAGTACTTC; CDR3aa: CASRGGRAGEQYF; d_gene: TRBD2; j_gene: TRBJ2-7; abundance: few; v_gene: TRBV10-2
CDR3nt: TGTGCCGGGGCAGGGGCGAACCGAATAGGGGGCGGCTACACCTTC; CDR3aa: CAGAGANRIGGGYTF; d_gene: TRBD1; j_gene: TRBJ1-2; abundance: -; v_gene: TRBV6-5
CDR3nt: TGTGCCAGCAGGAGGGACTCTAACTATGGCTACACCTTC; CDR3aa: CASRRDSNYGYTF; d_gene: -; j_gene: TRBJ1-2; abundance: -; v_gene: TRBV12-3/TRBV12-4
CDR3nt: TGTGCCAGTAGTTACGACGGGACAGGGAAAAACATTCAGTACTTC; CDR3aa: CASSYDGTGKNIQYF; d_gene: TRBD1; j_gene: TRBJ2-4; abundance: -; v_gene: TRBV19
CDR3nt: TGTGCCTGGAGTCCCCCAGCCGGACAGGGCCGCTCTGGAAACACCATATATTTT; CDR3aa: CAWSPPAGQGRSGNTIYF; d_gene: TRBD1; j_gene: TRBJ1-3; abundance: few; v_gene: TRBV30
CDR3nt: TGTGCCAGCAGCCAAGATTTGGGCAGGCTGTACAATGAGCAGTTCTTC; CDR3aa: CASSQDLGRLYNEQFF; d_gene: -; j_gene: TRBJ2-1; abundance: -; v_gene: TRBV14
CDR3nt: TGTGCCTGGAGTGTAGGAGGGTCTGGGTACACAGATACGCAGTATTTT; CDR3aa: CAWSVGGSGYTDTQYF; d_gene: -; j_gene: TRBJ2-3; abundance: -; v_gene: TRBV30
CDR3nt: TGTGCCATCAAGACACCTGGAAACACCATATATTTT; CDR3aa: CAIKTPGNTIYF; d_gene: -; j_gene: TRBJ1-3; abundance: -; v_gene: TRBV10-3